A few counts support the clone carrying this TCR beta chain. This sample is part of a study of human T cells and chemical hapten exposure. Time point specified: patch test 2, 6 weeks after DPC sensitization. The treatment: therapeutic diphenylcyclopropenone sensitization with weekly scalp DPC. TCRdb called the RACE reads again in MiXCR, with one record for every CDR3 protein. This table has more than 70,000 distinct CDR3 sequences, about 9.9% appearing once. V was pared by 3 bases and J by 3 bases, with 8 bases between. CDR3 length: 14 amino acids. CDR1 is KGHSH and CDR2 is LQKENI in the germline V gene.

The chain combines TRBV18 with TRBJ2-2, with D hard to call. This TCR came from a man between 18 and 35 years old with alopecia areata. Some clones in this sample may be carry-over from other donors' samples. The starting material was whole blood, obtained in connection with sensitization to the hapten diphenylcyclopropenone (DPC). The CDR3 loop is CASSPYSDTGELFF. The DNA of the CDR3 is TGTGCCAGCTCACCTTACTCAGACACCGGGGAGCTGTTTTTT.